A selection of T cell receptor beta chains follows, all from one sample in a study of cytomegalovirus exposure and HLA in healthy donors. The table came from immunoSEQ multiplex PCR; TCRdb's copy has only in-frame clones and leaves some out. The profile shows more than 200,000 clones, roughly 79% of them singletons. Sequenced: PBMCs. These receptor sequences come from a man aged 18 to 29 in good health and CMV-seronegative. Each CDR3 is given with its conserved first and last residue. The order of the fields is J gene, V gene, D gene, clone size, CDR3 protein, CDR3 DNA. A D gene is named only where the DNA matches it firmly. Part of the rows lack a size; the others show once, few, many or a class for expanded clones.

>TRBJ2-2|TRBV4-3|TRBD2|NA
CASSQGQGGAGELFF
TGCGCCAGCAGCCAAGGTCAGGGAGGGGCCGGGGAGCTGTTTTTT
>TRBJ1-5|TRBV5-1|NA|once
CASSPGGALSNQPQHF
TGCGCCAGCAGCCCCGGGGGGGCACTTAGCAATCAGCCCCAGCATTTT
>TRBJ2-7|TRBV18|NA|NA
CASSPSDSYEQYF
TGTGCCAGCTCACCCAGCGACAGCTACGAGCAGTACTTC
>TRBJ1-2|TRBV7-8|NA|NA
CASSLGQGLYANYGYTF
TGTGCCAGCAGCTTAGGGCAGGGTCTTTATGCGAACTATGGCTACACCTTC
>TRBJ1-2|TRBV20-1|NA|NA
CSAPRDGYTF
TGCAGTGCACCTCGGGATGGCTACACCTTC
>TRBJ2-7|TRBV7-9|TRBD1|once
CASTLQGSTYEQYF
TGTGCCAGCACCCTACAGGGGTCAACCTACGAGCAGTACTTC
>TRBJ2-7|TRBV27|TRBD2|NA
CASASGGAPYEQYF
TGTGCCAGCGCCTCGGGAGGGGCTCCCTACGAGCAGTACTTC
>TRBJ1-5|TRBV30|NA|NA
CAWSVAGGNQPQHF
TGTGCCTGGAGTGTAGCGGGGGGCAACCAGCCCCAGCATTTT
>TRBJ2-5|TRBV7-7|NA|NA
CASSLGVGEETQYF
TGTGCTAGCAGCTTAGGTGTGGGCGAAGAGACCCAGTACTTC
>TRBJ1-2|TRBV28|NA|NA
CASRQGTYGYTF
TGTGCCAGCAGGCAGGGGACCTATGGCTACACCTTC
>TRBJ2-2|TRBV7-9|TRBD1|NA
CASSPIPGQYTGELFF
TGTGCCAGCAGCCCCATCCCGGGACAGTACACCGGGGAGCTGTTTTTT
>TRBJ1-6|TRBV18|TRBD1|NA
CASSPLNSGQGSYNSPLHF
TGTGCCAGCTCACCATTGAACTCGGGACAGGGGTCTTATAATTCACCCCTCCACTTT
>TRBJ1-5|TRBV6-1|TRBD1|NA
CASIKDRGNQPQHF
TGTGCCAGCATCAAGGACAGGGGCAATCAGCCCCAGCATTTT
>TRBJ1-1|TRBV11-3|TRBD1|NA
CASSLRDRNTEAFF
TGTGCCAGCAGCCTTCGGGACAGGAACACTGAAGCTTTCTTT
>TRBJ2-7|TRBV5-4|NA|NA
CASSLAEAGSYEQYF
TGTGCCAGCAGCTTGGCCGAAGCCGGGTCCTACGAGCAGTACTTC
>TRBJ2-3|TRBV19|TRBD2|NA
CASSTPTSGSFPQYF
TGTGCCAGTAGCACACCGACTAGCGGGTCTTTTCCGCAGTATTTT
>TRBJ1-1|TRBV13|NA|NA
CASSLSGNTEAFF
TGTGCCAGCAGCTTATCCGGGAACACTGAAGCTTTCTTT
>TRBJ2-7|TRBV19|TRBD1|NA
CASSQGDSSYEQYF
TGTGCCAGTTCACAGGGGGACAGCTCCTACGAGCAGTACTTC
>TRBJ2-5|TRBV4-2|NA|once
CASSQGGTLTILETQYF
TGTGCCAGCAGCCAAGGCGGAACTCTTACTATTCTCGAGACCCAGTACTTC
>TRBJ2-3|TRBV7-9|NA|NA
CASSSMGDNHGTQYF
TGTGCCAGCAGCAGCATGGGGGACAACCATGGTACGCAGTATTTT
>TRBJ2-1|TRBV6-5|TRBD1|NA
CASSYSGTGVYNEQFF
TGTGCCAGCAGTTACTCCGGGACAGGGGTCTACAATGAGCAGTTCTTC
>TRBJ2-7|TRBV11-2|TRBD2|once
CASSLEGTSFPYEQYF
TGTGCCAGCAGCTTAGAAGGGACTAGCTTTCCCTACGAGCAGTACTTC
>TRBJ1-2|TRBV13|NA|NA
CASSLISGVGGYTF
TGTGCCAGCAGTTTAATCTCGGGGGTTGGGGGCTACACCTTC
>TRBJ1-5|TRBV19|NA|NA
CASSWGGANQPQHF
TGTGCCAGTAGCTGGGGGGGGGCAAATCAGCCCCAGCATTTT
>TRBJ1-5|TRBV6-6|NA|once
CASRAFSSQPQHF
TGTGCCAGCAGGGCTTTTTCAAGTCAGCCCCAGCATTTT
>TRBJ2-5|TRBV23-1|NA|NA
CASSQRPGRGGTYF
TGCGCCAGCAGTCAGAGACCTGGGAGGGGGGGGACGTACTTC
>TRBJ1-2|TRBV4-3|TRBD1|NA
CASSQQFRTGEGGYTF
TGCGCCAGCAGCCAGCAATTTAGGACAGGGGAAGGGGGCTACACCTTC
>TRBJ1-1|TRBV7-9|TRBD1|NA
CASTTTRDRNTEAFF
TGTGCCAGCACCACTACTAGGGACAGGAACACTGAAGCTTTCTTT
>TRBJ2-2|TRBV5-1|TRBD2|NA
CASSLALGGTGELFF
TGCGCCAGCAGCTTGGCCCTGGGGGGGACCGGGGAGCTGTTTTTT
>TRBJ2-7|TRBV7-2|TRBD1|once
CASSQSDRVAYEQYF
TGTGCCAGCAGCCAGTCGGACAGGGTAGCCTACGAGCAGTACTTC
>TRBJ2-3|TRBV6-6|NA|NA
CASSYSWTPSTDTQYF
TGTGCCAGCAGTTACTCTTGGACACCAAGCACAGATACGCAGTATTTT
>TRBJ1-1|TRBV30|NA|NA
CAWIPQGLGTEAFF
TGTGCCTGGATACCCCAGGGTCTCGGGACTGAAGCTTTCTTT
>TRBJ1-1|TRBV2|NA|NA
CASSVAEVVTEAFF
TGTGCCAGCAGTGTGGCGGAGGTAGTCACTGAAGCTTTCTTT
>TRBJ2-7|TRBV4-3|TRBD1|once
CASSPSWTGVYEQYF
TGCGCCAGCAGCCCTTCTTGGACAGGGGTCTACGAGCAGTACTTC
>TRBJ1-1|TRBV4-2|NA|once
CASSQETVRAMNTEAFF
TGTGCCAGCAGCCAAGAGACTGTCAGGGCCATGAACACTGAAGCTTTCTTT
>TRBJ2-1|TRBV9|NA|NA
CASSVRQGSYNEQFF
TGTGCCAGCAGCGTAAGGCAGGGTTCCTACAATGAGCAGTTCTTC
>TRBJ2-7|TRBV4-2|TRBD2|NA
CASSHATSGDPYEQYF
TGTGCCAGCAGCCACGCGACTAGCGGGGACCCCTACGAGCAGTACTTC
>TRBJ1-2|TRBV6-6|NA|NA
CASSYSSGLDGYTF
TGTGCCAGCAGTTACTCGTCGGGTCTGGATGGCTACACCTTC
>TRBJ2-7|TRBV15|TRBD1|NA
CATSREGDSSYEQYF
TGTGCCACCAGCAGAGAGGGGGACAGTTCCTACGAGCAGTACTTC
>TRBJ2-1|TRBV14|TRBD2|NA
CASSRTSGTHNEQFF
TGTGCCAGCAGCCGGACTAGCGGGACCCACAATGAGCAGTTCTTC
>TRBJ2-6|TRBV30|NA|few
CAWSVDSGANVLTF
TGTGCCTGGAGTGTAGACTCCGGGGCCAACGTCCTGACTTTC
>TRBJ1-2|TRBV18|NA|few
CASSDNTYGYTF
TGTGCCAGCTCAGACAACACCTATGGCTACACCTTC
>TRBJ2-3|TRBV9|TRBD1|NA
CASSLGQGAVRTDTQYF
TGTGCCAGCAGCCTAGGACAGGGGGCCGTTCGAACAGATACGCAGTATTTT
>TRBJ1-2|TRBV15|TRBD1|NA
CATSPGQGAIGYTF
TGTGCCACCAGTCCGGGACAGGGGGCGATTGGCTACACCTTC
>TRBJ2-4|TRBV6-6|TRBD1|NA
CASTGTGKNIQYF
TGTGCCAGCACTGGGACAGGGAAAAACATTCAGTACTTC